A single sample gave rise to the 17 T cell receptor beta chains below, sequenced in a study of blood T cell repertoires in COVID-19. Method: immunoSEQ multiplex PCR; TCRdb's copy keeps in-frame clones and lacks some. The sample consists of 200,000 to 250,000 clones, 82% of them appearing once. The sample comprised PBMCs or T cells enriched from blood (not recorded which). The origin of the receptors is a woman aged 55-75 years who had recovered from COVID-19.

The chain carries TRBV2 and TRBJ1-2; 10 bases align to TRBD1. In germline, CDR1 is SNHLY, CDR2 FYNNEI. The CDR3 is made up of 12 amino acids. J lost 7 bases, V lost 8 bases, and 4 bases had no gene match. The CDR3 DNA reads TGTGCCAGCCTTCGGACAGGGGGTGGCTACACCTTC. Amino acid sequence: CASLRTGGGYTF. Together with reference TRBV2 and TRBJ1-2, the CDR3 gives the full variable domain: EPEVTQTPSHQVTQMGQEVILRCVPISNHLYFYWYRQILGQKVEFLVSFYNNEISEKSEIFDDQFSVERPDGSNFTLKIRSTKLEDSAMYFCASLRTGGGYTFGSGTRLTVV.

This chain joins TRBV5-6 and TRBJ1-5; 10 bases are a match to TRBD1. CDR3 length: 16 amino acids. The germline V gene encodes CDR1 SGHDT and CDR2 YYEEEE. The J segment lost 7 bases and the V segment lost 0 bases, leaving 7 bases of the junction unmatched. The CDR3 loop reads CASSLAGTGDRQPQHF. Here the CDR3 DNA reads TGTGCCAGCAGCTTGGCCGGGACAGGGGACCGGCAGCCCCAGCATTTT.

This chain links TRBV19 with TRBJ1-2; D remains ambiguous. Looked up from germline, CDR1 is LNHDA and CDR2 is SQIVND (reference sequence). Trimming stripped 3 bases from V and 4 bases from J, with 15 bases between. The CDR3 is made up of 15 amino acids. In DNA, the CDR3 is TGTGCCAGTAGTATCAATCCGGGGTCAGGCTATGGCTACACCTTC. Protein sequence: CASSINPGSGYGYTF. Looking up the rest from reference TRBV19 and TRBJ1-2 gives the full variable domain: DGGITQSPKYLFRKEGQNVTLSCEQNLNHDAMYWYRQDPGQGLRLIYYSQIVNDFQKGDIAEGYSVSREKKESFPLTVTSAQKNPTAFYLCASSINPGSGYGYTFGSGTRLTVV.

This clone was detected ten times or more. This chain uses TRBV6-2 or TRBV6-3 with TRBJ2-7; the D gene is possibly TRBD2 (6 bases). The CDR3 length is 14 residues. Germline V gives CDR1 MNHEY, CDR2 SVGEGT. Trimming pared 5 bases from V and 2 bases from J, leaving 13 bases between. CDR3 nucleotides: TGTGCCAGCAGTCCCGGGACTTCTACCTACGAGCAGTACTTC. As protein: CASSPGTSTYEQYF.

The rearrangement links TRBV19 to TRBJ1-2; 10 bases align to TRBD1. V was pared by 7 bases and J by 2 bases, with 4 bases of the junction left unmatched. The CDR3 is 14 residues long. Per germline, CDR1 LNHDA and CDR2 SQIVND (reference sequence). The CDR3 is CASTQGQGNYGYTF. The DNA of the CDR3 is TGTGCCAGTACCCAGGGACAGGGGAACTATGGCTACACCTTC.

In its sample, this clone was seen once. This sequence joins TRBV11-3 and TRBJ2-2, with D maybe TRBD1 (6 bases). The CDR3 consists of 15 residues. With 6 bases removed from V and 0 bases from J, the gap between germline ends came to 11 bases. The germline gives CDR1 SGHNT, CDR2 YENEEA. The CDR3 nucleotides read TGTGCCAGCAGTCCAGGGGTCGCGAACACCGGGGAGCTGTTTTTT. It yields the protein CASSPGVANTGELFF.

V is TRBV4-2 and J is TRBJ2-7; 12 bases are shared with TRBD2. This CDR3 is 18 amino acids long. Germline lookup yields CDR1 LGHNA and CDR2 YNFKEQ. Unmatched junction bases numbered 8, after V lost 2 bases and J lost 0 bases. The CDR3 DNA is TGTGCCAGCAGCCAAAACCCTAGCGGGGGGGGCCCCTCCTACGAGCAGTACTTC. Encoded protein: CASSQNPSGGGPSYEQYF.

The chain has TRBV7-9 and TRBJ1-1, with TRBD1 identical over 7 bases. This CDR3 comprises 14 residues. Looked up from germline, CDR1 is SEHNR and CDR2 is FQNEAQ (reference sequence). V lost 7 bases and J lost 12; bases outside the gene matches: 17. The CDR3 bases are TGTGCCAGCACCGATTTAGATGGGGGACAGCCCTCTTTCTTT. Amino acid sequence: CASTDLDGGQPSFF. The full variable domain, rest sourced from reference TRBV7-9 and TRBJ1-1, is DTGVSQNPRHKITKRGQNVTFRCDPISEHNRLYWYRQTLGQGPEFLTYFQNEAQLEKSRLLSDRFSAERPKGSFSTLEIQRTEQGDSAMYLCASTDLDGGQPSFFGQGTRLTVV.

The chain employs TRBV25-1 and TRBJ1-1; possible D gene TRBD1, 5 bases. Germline CDR1 reads MGHDK; CDR2 reads SYGVNS. The length of the CDR3 is 16 residues. The germline V and J ends were trimmed by 4 bases and 2 bases, with 17 bases remaining between them. The CDR3 sequence: CASSGRSNRYNTEAFF. CDR3 coding DNA: TGTGCCAGCAGTGGTCGGTCAAACAGGTACAACACTGAAGCTTTCTTT.

This chain links TRBV6-2 or TRBV6-3 with TRBJ1-3; no firm D call. Per the germline V gene, CDR1 is MNHEY and CDR2 is SVGEGT. This CDR3 comprises 15 residues. Trimming removed 5 bases from V and 0 bases from J, with 11 bases in between. The CDR3 DNA sequence: TGTGCCAGCAGTACTTACTCCGGCTCTGGAAACACCATATATTTT. Translation: CASSTYSGSGNTIYF.

This chain connects TRBV3-1 (or the pseudogene TRBV3-2) to TRBJ1-3; TRBD1 is a possible D gene (6 bases). Germline CDR1 reads LGHDT; CDR2 reads YNNKEL (reference sequence). V was shortened by 0 bases and J by 0 bases, with 15 bases between the two germline ends. CDR3 length equals 18 residues. The CDR3 region is CASSQERAGAYSGNTIYF. The CDR3, as DNA: TGTGCCAGCAGCCAAGAAAGGGCAGGGGCCTACTCTGGAAACACCATATATTTT.

CDR3 residues: CASSPGQPPSPLHF. CDR3 DNA sequence: TGTGCCAGCAGCCCGGGACAGCCGCCTTCACCCCTCCACTTT. The chain has TRBV6-2 or TRBV6-3 and TRBJ1-6; 7 bases agree with TRBD1. J was trimmed by 9 bases and V by 6 bases; bases with no gene match: 8. This CDR3 is 14 amino acids long. Germline CDR1 is MNHEY and CDR2 is SVGEGT.

The V and J genes are TRBV9 and TRBJ1-4; 11 nucleotides agree with TRBD1. The CDR3 totals 16 residues. From germline, CDR1 is SGDLS and CDR2 YYNGEE. The V and J ends lost 0 bases and 3 bases, in that order; junction bases with no gene match: 1. CDR3 in amino acids: CASSVGTGGSNEKLFF. The CDR3 region has the DNA TGTGCCAGCAGCGTAGGGACAGGGGGCTCTAATGAAAAACTGTTTTTT.

The chain joins TRBV11-3 to TRBJ2-1; D is perhaps TRBD2 (6 bases). Germline V gene sequence: CDR1 SGHNT, CDR2 YENEEA. V lost 0 bases and J 8 bases, leaving 8 bases between the germline ends. The CDR3 has 13 amino acids. CDR3 loop: CASSLDPGDEQFF. CDR3 DNA sequence: TGTGCCAGCAGCTTAGATCCGGGGGATGAGCAGTTCTTC. Full variable domain (rest looked up from reference TRBV11-3 and TRBJ2-1): EAGVVQSPRYKIIEKKQPVAFWCNPISGHNTLYWYLQNLGQGPELLIRYENEEAVDDSQLPKDRFSAERLKGVDSTLKIQPAELGDSAVYLCASSLDPGDEQFFGPGTRLTVL.

This clone was detected once. The rearrangement links TRBV7-9 to TRBJ2-5, with 7 bases fitting TRBD1. Germline trimming cut 8 bases from V and 1 base from J; bases unmatched to any gene: 4. The CDR3 runs 13 residues. Germline-derived CDR1 and CDR2 are SEHNR and FQNEAQ (reference sequence). CDR3 protein: CASCRDSQETQYF. CDR3 nucleotide sequence: TGTGCCAGCTGCCGGGACAGCCAAGAGACCCAGTACTTC. The whole variable domain, remainder taken from reference TRBV7-9 and TRBJ2-5, is DTGVSQNPRHKITKRGQNVTFRCDPISEHNRLYWYRQTLGQGPEFLTYFQNEAQLEKSRLLSDRFSAERPKGSFSTLEIQRTEQGDSAMYLCASCRDSQETQYFGPGTRLLVL.

The rearrangement links TRBV11-2 to TRBJ1-1; possible D gene TRBD1, 5 bases. The length of the CDR3 is 16 residues. Trimming pared 2 bases from V and 5 bases from J, leaving 18 bases between. Germline CDR1 SGHAT, CDR2 FQNNGV. The DNA of the CDR3 is TGTGCCAGCAGCTTATTTTCTGGGGGGATAATAACTGAAGCTTTCTTT. Its protein is CASSLFSGGIITEAFF.

The chain joins TRBV28 to TRBJ2-3; 10 nucleotides align to TRBD2. The length of the CDR3 is 17 residues. CDR1 and CDR2 from the germline V gene are MDHEN and SYDVKM. The J segment lost 5 bases and the V segment lost 5 bases, leaving 13 bases of the junction unmatched. CDR3 residues: CASSAQGLAGELDTQYF. The CDR3 DNA reads TGTGCCAGCAGTGCTCAAGGTCTAGCGGGAGAACTAGATACGCAGTATTTT.